The clone carrying this T cell receptor beta chain was counted only a few times. Its specificity is unknown. The CDR3 loop spans 17 amino acids. CDR1 and CDR2 (germline): MDHEN, SYDVKM. The J segment lost 6 bases and the V segment lost 0 bases, leaving 5 bases of the junction unmatched. The data were obtained in a study of T cell responses to AZD1222 COVID-19 vaccine. Overall study: Second-dose groups at about 4 or about 12 weeks were pooled.

Study-level results: Repertoire collection took place solely once the T cell response had peaked. In the spike-specific TCR repertoire, nearly half reportedly target unmutated variant regions. Spike-specific TCR depth and breadth grew after two AZD1222 doses.

TCRdb keeps only in-frame clones here, not all; method: immunoSEQ multiplex PCR. Of approximately 120,000 clones in the sample, around 89% are singletons; the top ten hold 4% to 4.5%. The sequence was obtained from an adult in good health. Sample: peripheral blood, taken on day 0 of AZD1222 vaccination. The chain couples TRBV28 to TRBJ2-2, with TRBD2 identical over 12 bases. The DNA for the CDR3 is TGTGCCAGCAGTTTATGGCGGCTAGCGGGAGGGCCCGGGGAGCTGTTTTTT. The encoded protein is CASSLWRLAGGPGELFF.